This is a list of T cell receptor beta chains from one sample in a study. TCRdb itself ran the RT-PCR reads through MiXCR, one entry per CDR3 protein. Among about 680,000 distinct CDR3 sequences, approximately 15% were seen once, and the ten largest hold around 3.3%. Input material: memory CD4+ T cells from blood. The receptors were sampled from a female donor in good health, serving as a healthy control. CDR3s include the opening cysteine and the closing phenylalanine or tryptophan. A D gene is named only where the DNA matches it firmly. Not all rows give a size; the values are once, few, many and, for expanded clones, a class.

V	J	size	D	DNA	CDR3
TRBV20-1	TRBJ2-3	few	TRBD2	TGCAGTGCTAGAGCACGGCTAGCGGGAGTTCCAGATACGCAGTATTTT	CSARARLAGVPDTQYF
TRBV15	TRBJ2-7	-	-	TGTGCCACCAGCCGTAGCGGAATCTCCTACGAGCAGTACTTC	CATSRSGISYEQYF
TRBV27	TRBJ1-2	many	TRBD1	TGTGCCAGCAGAAGCGACAGGGTGAGCTATGGCTACACCTTC	CASRSDRVSYGYTF
TRBV5-1	TRBJ2-3	-	TRBD2	TGCGCCAGCAGCTTGGCGCCGGGGGGGCCCTTCGCAGATACGCAGTATTTT	CASSLAPGGPFADTQYF
TRBV7-2	TRBJ2-5	few	TRBD1	TGTGCCAGCAGCTTAGGGCTCGGTCAGGGGGCGACCCAGTACTTC	CASSLGLGQGATQYF
TRBV7-9	TRBJ2-7	many	-	TGTGCCAGCAGCTTTAGCCAGGGTATGTGGGTCGAGCAGTACTTC	CASSFSQGMWVEQYF
TRBV6-5	TRBJ1-2	many	TRBD1	TGTGCCAGCAGTTATCTTAAGACAGGGGGCGCAGATGGCTACACCTTC	CASSYLKTGGADGYTF
TRBV20-1	TRBJ2-7	-	-	TGCAGTGCTAGAGCCGGGACCGGCGCATACGAGCAGTACTTC	CSARAGTGAYEQYF
TRBV5-4	TRBJ2-7	-	TRBD1	TGTGCCAGCAGCAAGGACAGGGGGCAGTACGAGCAGTACTTC	CASSKDRGQYEQYF
TRBV25-1	TRBJ2-1	-	TRBD1	TGTGCCAGCAGACCCGACAGGGGGCTGGGTAATGAGCAGTTCTTC	CASRPDRGLGNEQFF
TRBV12-3/TRBV12-4	TRBJ2-2	many	-	TGTGCCTGTCGCCCCCCTCGAAACACCGGGGAGCTGTTTTTT	CACRPPRNTGELFF
TRBV6-5	TRBJ1-5	-	-	TGTGCCAGCAGTTCTAACAGGGCAAATCAGCCCCAGCATTTT	CASSSNRANQPQHF
TRBV5-1	TRBJ1-1	few	-	TGCGCCAGCAGCTTGGAGACCGGGACCGACACTGAAGCTTTCTTT	CASSLETGTDTEAFF
TRBV20-1	TRBJ2-1	few	TRBD2	TGCAGTGCTAGAGGGGTGGCTAGCGGGAACTCTAATGAGCAGTTCTTC	CSARGVASGNSNEQFF
TRBV7-2	TRBJ2-3	few	TRBD1	TGTGCCAGCAGCTTTTTAGGGGGCCAATCTAGCACAGATACGCAGTATTTT	CASSFLGGQSSTDTQYF
TRBV20-1	TRBJ1-2	few	-	TGCAGTGCTAGTAGCCCCCTGATTAACGACCGCCGACCTTATGGCTACACCTTC	CSASSPLINDRRPYGYTF
TRBV7-2	TRBJ1-1	-	-	TGTGCCAGCAGCCAAGATCTACAGAACACTGAAGCTTTCTTT	CASSQDLQNTEAFF
TRBV13	TRBJ2-1	many	-	TGTGCCAGCAGGTCGGCGGGACCTAGCTCCTACAATGAGCAGTTCTTC	CASRSAGPSSYNEQFF
TRBV9	TRBJ2-2	-	-	TGTGCCAGCAGCGCTCACGGGGATACCGGGGAGCTGTTTTTT	CASSAHGDTGELFF
TRBV4-2	TRBJ1-2	many	-	TGTGCCAGCAGCTCACTGGGGGGGAACTATGGCTACACCTTC	CASSSLGGNYGYTF
TRBV28	TRBJ2-7	few	-	TGTGCCAGCAGTTTACTACGCATGAGCTCCTACGAGCAGTACTTC	CASSLLRMSSYEQYF
TRBV5-6	TRBJ2-3	few	-	TGTGCCAGCAGCCGAGTTCAGGAGTCAGATACGCAGTATTTT	CASSRVQESDTQYF
TRBV20-1	TRBJ1-2	many	TRBD1	TGCAGTGCGCAGGGGGCTAATGGCTACACCTTC	CSAQGANGYTF
TRBV7-3	TRBJ1-1	few	-	TGTGCCAGCATTCCCAGGCGGGGGGGCACTGAAGCTTTCTTT	CASIPRRGGTEAFF
TRBV30	TRBJ1-1	-	TRBD1	TGTGCCTGGGGTAACAGGGGACGCACTGAAGCTTTCTTT	CAWGNRGRTEAFF
TRBV7-6	TRBJ1-5	many	-	TGTGCCAGCAGCTTAGAAGTAGGACAGCCCCAGCATTTT	CASSLEVGQPQHF
TRBV6-2/TRBV6-3	TRBJ1-2	few	-	TGTGCCAGCAGTTACTCGATAGATGGCTACACCTTC	CASSYSIDGYTF
TRBV10-3	TRBJ2-3	-	-	TGTGCCATCAGGGACGGTACTGTGAGGGATACGCAGTATTTT	CAIRDGTVRDTQYF
TRBV5-6	TRBJ1-4	few	-	TGTGCCAGCAGCTTCGAGTGGACTAATGAAAAACTGTTTTTT	CASSFEWTNEKLFF
TRBV7-2	TRBJ1-5	few	-	TGTGCCAGCAGCTTAGTGGGAGGAGGGGTTAGCAATCAGCCCCAGCATTTT	CASSLVGGGVSNQPQHF
TRBV5-1	TRBJ2-2	few	TRBD1	TGCGCCAGCAGCTTGATTGACGCAGGGGGCGCTCGGCCTACCAGGGAGCTGTTTTTT	CASSLIDAGGARPTRELFF
TRBV29-1	TRBJ2-5	many	TRBD2	TGCAGCGTTGAGGGGGGTATCGCGGGAGAGGGGGAGACCCAGTACTTC	CSVEGGIAGEGETQYF
TRBV7-2	TRBJ2-2	-	TRBD1	TGTGCCAGCAGAAACCTTGACAGGGGGGCCGGGGAGCTGTTTTTT	CASRNLDRGAGELFF
TRBV29-1	TRBJ2-1	many	-	TGCAGCGTTGTACACCAGGCCTACAATGAGCAGTTCTTC	CSVVHQAYNEQFF
TRBV9	TRBJ2-1	few	-	TGTGCCAGCAGCGTAGCCATGAGCTCCTACAATGAGCAGTTCTTC	CASSVAMSSYNEQFF
TRBV6-5	TRBJ1-1	many	TRBD1	TGTGCCAGCATTAAGACAGGGCCTGAAGCTTTCTTT	CASIKTGPEAFF
TRBV5-4	TRBJ2-3	few	TRBD2	TGTGCCAGCAGCAACGCGGGGGGGCCCACAGATACGCAGTATTTT	CASSNAGGPTDTQYF
TRBV20-1	TRBJ2-3	few	-	TGCAGTGCTAGCGGGAGAGGAGATACGCAGTATTTT	CSASGRGDTQYF
TRBV18	TRBJ1-2	-	TRBD1	TGTGCCAGCTCAGCCGGGACAGGGACCTATGGCTACACCTTC	CASSAGTGTYGYTF
TRBV9	TRBJ2-7	-	TRBD1	TGTGCCAGCAGCGTAGGGGACAGTGGCCTCTACGAGCAGTACTTC	CASSVGDSGLYEQYF
TRBV9	TRBJ1-4	many	-	TGTGCCAGCAGCGTAGCCCCCCGTGGAAAACTGTTTTTT	CASSVAPRGKLFF
TRBV6-5	TRBJ2-7	many	-	TGTGCCAGCAGTTACGGGGTCCGTTGGTACTTC	CASSYGVRWYF
TRBV7-8	TRBJ2-1	few	TRBD2	TGTGCCAGCAGCCTCTTGGTAAGCGGGGGAGACGAGCAGTTCTTC	CASSLLVSGGDEQFF
TRBV12-3/TRBV12-4	TRBJ1-4	-	-	TGTGCCAGCAGTTTGGGGGCACAGGAAAAACTGTTTTTT	CASSLGAQEKLFF
TRBV5-1	TRBJ2-1	many	-	TGCGCCAGCAGCTCACAGGGTTACAATGAGCAGTTCTTC	CASSSQGYNEQFF
TRBV20-1	TRBJ2-5	few	-	TGCAGTGCTCCCCACAGCTTGTACCAAGAGACCCAGTACTTC	CSAPHSLYQETQYF
TRBV5-4	TRBJ2-1	few	TRBD2	TGTGCCAGCAGCCAAGACTCAAGCGGGACCTACAATGAGCAGTTCTTC	CASSQDSSGTYNEQFF
TRBV7-2	TRBJ2-1	many	-	TGTGCCAGCAGCTTACAGGTGGGGAGCGGCAATGAGCAGTTCTTC	CASSLQVGSGNEQFF
TRBV3-1	TRBJ2-1	many	-	TGTGCCAGCAGCTACCCTCGCGGGATGACATACAATGAGCAGTTCTTC	CASSYPRGMTYNEQFF
TRBV12-3/TRBV12-4	TRBJ1-2	few	TRBD1	TGTGCCAGCAGCAATATGGCGGACAGGAACTATGGCTACACCTTC	CASSNMADRNYGYTF
TRBV5-1	TRBJ2-7	many	TRBD1	TGCGCCAGCAGCCCGGGACAGGATTACTACGAGCAGTACTTC	CASSPGQDYYEQYF
TRBV20-1	TRBJ2-7	many	TRBD1	TGCAGTGCTAGACCCGGACAGGTTATCTCCTACGAGCAGTACTTC	CSARPGQVISYEQYF
TRBV7-3	TRBJ2-1	-	-	TGTGCCAGCAGCTTAGGGGCGGGCGGACCTGAGCAGTTCTTC	CASSLGAGGPEQFF